A selection of T cell receptor beta chains follows, all from one sample in a study of CXCR3-negative and CXCR3-positive naive CD8 T cells. Using the 5' RACE reads, TCRdb records one entry per CDR3 protein without DNA. The data include about 120,000 distinct CDR3 sequences; the top ten clones carry roughly 0.35%. Sequenced: naive CXCR3+ CD8+ T cells from blood. These receptors were collected from a human donor in good health. Some clones in this sample may be carry-over from other donors' samples. CDR3s include the opening cysteine and the closing phenylalanine or tryptophan. Each record gives: J gene, V gene, CDR3 protein.

>TRBJ2-5|TRBV6-4
CASSDNEERGTQETQYF
>TRBJ1-2|TRBV4-3
CASSQEGQINYGYTF
>TRBJ1-4|TRBV5-1
CASSQETGVANEKLFF
>TRBJ2-5|TRBV9
CASSALQETQYF
>TRBJ2-2|TRBV7-8
CASSLGGREMDTGELFF
>TRBJ2-3|TRBV5-1
CASSLGREVRTDTQYF
>TRBJ2-7|TRBV27
CASSLTGGLLEQYF
>TRBJ1-2|TRBV27
CASSLTGFLNYGYTF
>TRBJ2-5|TRBV5-5
CASSFPSGQETQYF
>TRBJ2-1|TRBV7-6
CASSYTGGSSYNEQFF
>TRBJ2-1|TRBV12-3/TRBV12-4
CASTDPGTGDNEQFF
>TRBJ1-2|TRBV20-1
CSARAGFNYGYTF
>TRBJ2-7|TRBV6-5
CASRTAYAYEQYF
>TRBJ2-2|TRBV19
CASSIRKGVQGSNTGELFF
>TRBJ2-2|TRBV4-1
CASSHLYRSSVRSNTGELFF
>TRBJ1-1|TRBV18
CASSPREEEAFF
>TRBJ2-1|TRBV6-5
CASSRSSGIYNEQFF
>TRBJ1-1|TRBV10-3
CAISESGYSTEAFF
>TRBJ2-2|TRBV3-1
CASSQELGRGLEASTGELFF
>TRBJ1-1|TRBV9
CASSAGQFTEAFF
>TRBJ2-7|TRBV14
CASSQTTGGYEQYF
>TRBJ2-5|TRBV5-4
CASSVNRDFQETQYF